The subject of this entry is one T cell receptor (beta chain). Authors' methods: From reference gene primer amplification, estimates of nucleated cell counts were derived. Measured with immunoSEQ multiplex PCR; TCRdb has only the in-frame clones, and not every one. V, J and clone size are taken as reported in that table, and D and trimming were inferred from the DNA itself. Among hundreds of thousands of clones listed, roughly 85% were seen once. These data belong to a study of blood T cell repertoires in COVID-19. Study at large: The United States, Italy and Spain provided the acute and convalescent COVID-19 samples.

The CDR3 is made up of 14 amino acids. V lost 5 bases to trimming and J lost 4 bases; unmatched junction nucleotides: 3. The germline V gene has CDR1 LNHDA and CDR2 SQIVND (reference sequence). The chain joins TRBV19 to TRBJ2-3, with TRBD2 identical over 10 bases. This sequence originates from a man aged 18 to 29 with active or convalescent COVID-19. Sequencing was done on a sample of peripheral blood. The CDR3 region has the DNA TGTGCCAGTAGTGGAAGCGGGAGGGCAGATACGCAGTATTTT. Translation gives CASSGSGRADTQYF.